Presented here are 9 T cell receptor beta chains from one specimen sequenced in a study of cytomegalovirus exposure and HLA in healthy donors. The PCR made use of 60 Vbeta and 13 Jbeta primers. Clones were read by immunoSEQ multiplex PCR, and TCRdb kept only the in-frame ones, dropping some. The table includes about 260,000 clones, 70% to 90% detected once. Sequencing was carried out using PBMCs. Receptors were obtained from a woman in her forties in good health and CMV-seropositive.

The rearrangement links TRBV2 to TRBJ1-1; 11 bases agree with TRBD1. Germline V gene lookup returns CDR1 SNHLY and CDR2 FYNNEI. Trimming took 4 bases from V and 5 from J; bases not matched to a gene: 3. The CDR3 runs 14 residues. Here the CDR3 DNA reads TGTGCCAGCAGTGGGACAGGGGGCAGAACTGAAGCTTTCTTT. Translating gives CASSGTGGRTEAFF. Looking up the rest from reference TRBV2 and TRBJ1-1 gives the full variable domain: EPEVTQTPSHQVTQMGQEVILRCVPISNHLYFYWYRQILGQKVEFLVSFYNNEISEKSEIFDDQFSVERPDGSNFTLKIRSTKLEDSAMYFCASSGTGGRTEAFFGQGTRLTVV.

The J gene is TRBJ2-3, the V gene TRBV5-6; 9 bases are shared with TRBD2. The V and J ends lost 2 bases and 3 bases, in that order; junction bases with no gene match: 10. The germline CDR1 and CDR2 sequences are SGHDT and YYEEEE. The CDR3 sequence is 17 residues long. CDR3 amino acids: CASSLPGLAGLTDTQYF. The CDR3 DNA reads as TGTGCCAGCAGCTTACCGGGACTAGCAGGCCTAACAGATACGCAGTATTTT.

The chain combines TRBV6-5 with TRBJ2-1; TRBD1 aligns across 8 bases. With 6 bases clipped from V and 4 bases from J, the junction kept 8 bases outside the gene matches. This CDR3 comprises 15 residues. The germline CDR1 and CDR2 sequences are MNHEY and SVGAGI. CDR3 coding DNA: TGTGCCAGCAGGCCGGGACAGGAGAGGTACAATGAGCAGTTCTTC. Translation gives CASRPGQERYNEQFF.

V usage is TRBV5-1 and J usage is TRBJ1-1; a weak D match, TRBD1 (5 bases). The CDR3 totals 16 residues. V was clipped by 0 bases and J by 0 bases, with 12 bases between them. CDR1 is SGHRS and CDR2 is YFSETQ in the germline V gene. CDR3 residues: CASSLGQSSMNTEAFF. The CDR3 region has the DNA TGCGCCAGCAGCTTGGGACAGAGCTCCATGAACACTGAAGCTTTCTTT.

This clone turned up a few times. The chain is built from TRBV7-8 and TRBJ2-5; 8 bases fit TRBD1. The CDR3 loop spans 16 amino acids. V gave up 1 base and J gave up 1 base; unmatched junction bases: 5. Germline CDR1 reads SGHVS; CDR2 reads FQNEAQ. The CDR3 sequence is CASSLGGTGRQETQYF. The CDR3 DNA is TGTGCCAGCAGCTTAGGTGGGACAGGCCGCCAAGAGACCCAGTACTTC.

J is TRBJ2-1 and V is TRBV10-3, with D possibly TRBD2 on 6 matching bases. The germline V gene encodes CDR1 ENHRY and CDR2 SYGVKD. The length of the CDR3 is 14 residues. Trimming removed 6 bases from V and 6 bases from J, with 15 bases in between. In DNA, the CDR3 is TGTGCCATCAGGCGGGAATCGAACGGCAATGAGCAGTTCTTC. Its protein is CAIRRESNGNEQFF.

CDR3: CASSSPGLVVDTQYF. CDR3 nucleotide sequence: TGTGCCAGCAGTTCCCCGGGACTAGTTGTGGATACGCAGTATTTT. This chain uses TRBV28 with TRBJ2-3; TRBD2 matches at 8 bases. The germline CDR1 and CDR2 sequences are MDHEN and SYDVKM. The CDR3 totals 15 residues. V lost 4 bases and J lost 6; bases outside the gene matches: 9.

This clone has only a few counts. The rearrangement links TRBV5-6 to TRBJ2-3; TRBD2 is a possible D gene (6 bases). Germline V gene lookup returns CDR1 SGHDT and CDR2 YYEEEE. The ends were cut back, 0 bases at V and 3 bases at J, with 11 bases in the middle. This CDR3 contains 15 residues. CDR3 in amino acids: CASSLELALTDTQYF. The CDR3 DNA is TGTGCCAGCAGCTTGGAACTAGCTTTAACAGATACGCAGTATTTT.

The chain uses TRBV28 and TRBJ1-5; a possible D gene is TRBD1 (5 bases). In germline, CDR1 is MDHEN, CDR2 SYDVKM. The CDR3 contains 16 residues. Trimming cost V 1 base and J 2 bases, with 12 bases left between them. CDR3 sequence reads: CASSLLQGWGNQPQHF. CDR3 coding DNA: TGTGCCAGCAGTTTATTGCAGGGCTGGGGCAATCAGCCCCAGCATTTT.